The next 27 T cell receptor beta chains were all read from a single sample in a study of CD8 T cells in ankylosing spondylitis. TCRdb passed the 5' RACE reads through MiXCR, listing each CDR3 protein once. The profile shows 250,000 or so distinct CDR3 sequences, over 15% of them singletons. Sequencing was carried out using blood, either unsorted or a sorted T cell fraction (not recorded which). These receptors originate from a male donor with ankylosing spondylitis or in good health (not recorded which).

The chain uses TRBV4-3 and TRBJ2-1, with D perhaps TRBD2 (6 bases). The germline gives CDR1 LGHNA, CDR2 YSLEER. The CDR3 is 17 amino acids. Trimming took 0 bases from V and 4 from J, leaving 16 bases between them. This CDR3 reads CASSQDPPSATYNEQFF. For the CDR3, the DNA is TGCGCCAGCAGCCAAGATCCCCCTAGCGCGACTTACAATGAGCAGTTCTTC.

The V call is TRBV12-3 or TRBV12-4, the J call TRBJ2-7; TRBD2 aligns across 11 bases. The CDR3 loop spans 14 amino acids. V was clipped by 6 bases and J by 4 bases; unmatched bases: 5. The CDR3 reads CASSGTSGRYEQYF. The DNA of the CDR3 is TGTGCCAGCAGCGGGACTAGCGGCAGATACGAGCAGTACTTC.

This sequence joins TRBV5-1 and TRBJ2-1; 13 bases map to TRBD2. Germline V CDR1 and CDR2: SGHRS, YFSETQ. The CDR3 consists of 20 residues. V lost 3 bases, J lost 2 bases, and 14 bases stayed unmatched. The CDR3 region has the DNA TGCGCCAGCAGCTACGCACCGGGACTAGCGGGACCACGCACCTACAATGAGCAGTTCTTC. This gives the protein CASSYAPGLAGPRTYNEQFF.

In its sample, this clonotype was seen a few times. The chain combines TRBV12-3 or TRBV12-4 with TRBJ1-1, with unresolved D. The CDR3 extends over 15 amino acids. Trimming took 2 bases from V and 1 from J, leaving 11 bases between them. The CDR3 sequence is CASSLSGAWNTEAFF. DNA of the CDR3: TGTGCCAGCAGTTTATCTGGAGCGTGGAACACTGAAGCTTTCTTT.

The rearrangement links TRBV29-1 to TRBJ2-7, with TRBD2 as a possible D gene (6 bases). The germline V gene has CDR1 SQVTM and CDR2 ANQGSEA. This CDR3 comprises 13 residues. Trimming shortened V by 4 bases and J by 3 bases, and 13 bases separated the two germline ends. CDR3 protein: CSVVSGSIYEQYF. CDR3 nucleotide sequence: TGCAGCGTTGTCAGCGGGTCCATCTACGAGCAGTACTTC.

This chain links TRBV27 with TRBJ2-1, with 9 bases fitting TRBD1. The CDR3 contains 15 residues. Per the germline V gene, CDR1 is MNHEY and CDR2 is SMNVEV (reference sequence). The V and J ends lost 4 bases and 6 bases, in that order; junction bases with no gene match: 7. The CDR3 reads CASSSPGTGRNEQFF. Here the CDR3 DNA reads TGTGCCAGCAGTTCCCCGGGGACAGGGCGCAATGAGCAGTTCTTC.

The chain employs TRBV27 and TRBJ2-3, with no clear D. CDR3 size: 11 residues. Germline V gives CDR1 MNHEY, CDR2 SMNVEV (reference sequence). Trimming left V 6 bases short and J 4 bases short, with 5 bases between. DNA for the CDR3: TGTGCCAGCAGATGGGCAGATACGCAGTATTTT. Translating gives CASRWADTQYF.

The V call is TRBV25-1, the J call TRBJ2-3; D perhaps matches TRBD1 (6 bases). Germline values: CDR1 MGHDK, CDR2 SYGVNS. The CDR3 contains 15 residues. V was shortened by 1 base and J by 4 bases, with 12 bases between the two germline ends. CDR3 region: CASSEWKGEADTQYF. As DNA, the CDR3 is TGTGCCAGCAGTGAATGGAAGGGGGAAGCAGATACGCAGTATTTT.

The gene calls are TRBV12-3 or TRBV12-4 and TRBJ2-5, with D perhaps TRBD1 or TRBD2 (5 bases each). Trimming left V 6 bases short and J 5 bases short, with 19 bases between. This CDR3 is built from 15 residues. DNA of the CDR3: TGTGCCAGCAGCCCGTTGGTACGGGACGGGGAGACCCAGTACTTC. Amino acids: CASSPLVRDGETQYF.

This clonotype was counted between two and nine times. The genes are TRBV15 and TRBJ2-3, with 8 positions matching TRBD2. The CDR3 is 15 residues long. Germline V CDR1 and CDR2: LNHNV, YYDKDF (reference sequence). The V and J ends lost 3 bases and 3 bases, in that order; junction bases with no gene match: 5. The DNA for the CDR3 is TGTGCCACCAGCAGCGTAGCGGGGCCGACAGATACGCAGTATTTT. Its protein product is CATSSVAGPTDTQYF. Based on the CDR3 plus reference TRBV15 and TRBJ2-3, the full variable domain is DAMVIQNPRYQVTQFGKPVTLSCSQTLNHNVMYWYQQKSSQAPKLLFHYYDKDFNNEADTPDNFQSRRPNTSFCFLDIRSPGLGDTAMYLCATSSVAGPTDTQYFGPGTRLTVL.

The chain has TRBV29-1 and TRBJ2-7; TRBD1 agrees at 7 bases. The CDR3 has 14 residues. The V gene's germline CDR1 is SQVTM and CDR2 ANQGSEA. After removal of 6 bases from V and 3 bases from J, the junction contained 11 bases not matched to a gene. The CDR3 DNA is TGCAGCGTGGAGACAGGGATCGATCTCTACGAGCAGTACTTC. Translating gives CSVETGIDLYEQYF.

V gene TRBV19 combines with J gene TRBJ2-1; 10 nucleotides line up with TRBD2. This CDR3 comprises 15 residues. V shed 4 bases and J 6 bases; nucleotides not matched to a gene: 6. In germline, CDR1 is LNHDA, CDR2 SQIVND (reference sequence). The CDR3, as DNA: TGTGCCAGTAGTACTACCGGGACTAGCGCCAATGAGCAGTTCTTC. Protein sequence: CASSTTGTSANEQFF. Complete variable domain (other parts from reference TRBV19 and TRBJ2-1): DGGITQSPKYLFRKEGQNVTLSCEQNLNHDAMYWYRQDPGQGLRLIYYSQIVNDFQKGDIAEGYSVSREKKESFPLTVTSAQKNPTAFYLCASSTTGTSANEQFFGPGTRLTVL.

The CDR3 loop reads CASSLEKAYEQYF. The DNA of the CDR3 is TGTGCCAGCAGCTTGGAGAAAGCCTACGAGCAGTACTTC. The V and J genes are TRBV5-6 and TRBJ2-7; no clear D. V was cut by 0 bases and J by 2 bases, with 6 bases left in between. There are 13 residues in the CDR3. Germline CDR1 and CDR2: SGHDT and YYEEEE.

The gene calls are TRBV7-8 and TRBJ2-1; 11 bases agree with TRBD2. Losses at the gene ends were 0 bases for V and 5 bases for J; bases not matched to a gene: 6. The CDR3 has 17 amino acids. In germline, CDR1 is SGHVS, CDR2 FQNEAQ. CDR3 DNA sequence: TGTGCCAGCAGCTTAGCGAAACTAGCGGGAGATCACAATGAGCAGTTCTTC. Its protein product is CASSLAKLAGDHNEQFF.

This chain connects TRBV7-9 to TRBJ2-3; unclear D gene. The CDR3 has 13 residues. Germline V gene sequence: CDR1 SEHNR, CDR2 FQNEAQ (reference sequence). V lost 4 bases, J lost 6 bases, and 11 bases lay in between. CDR3 in DNA: TGTGCCAGCAGCTCCCTGTACTGGGATACGCAGTATTTT. It codes for CASSSLYWDTQYF.

This chain connects TRBV28 to TRBJ2-3, with D unclear. CDR3 length: 13 residues. CDR1 is MDHEN and CDR2 is SYDVKM in the germline V gene. Trimming left V 3 bases short and J 2 bases short, with 6 bases between. For the CDR3, the DNA is TGTGCCAGCAGTTTTAGGGCCACAGATACGCAGTATTTT. Residues: CASSFRATDTQYF.

This clonotype has just a few counts. The chain employs TRBV24-1 and TRBJ2-1; D is possibly TRBD2 (6 bases). The germline V gene encodes CDR1 KGHDR and CDR2 SFDVKD. CDR3 length: 16 amino acids. The V gene lost 4 bases and the J gene lost 3 bases, with 15 bases spanning the gap. The CDR3 is CATSDETGLIYNEQFF. For the CDR3, the DNA is TGTGCCACCAGTGACGAAACGGGACTCATCTACAATGAGCAGTTCTTC.

The J gene is TRBJ2-7, the V gene TRBV27; D possibly corresponds to TRBD1 (6 bases). Per the germline V gene, CDR1 is MNHEY and CDR2 is SMNVEV (reference sequence). This CDR3 region has 15 residues. V lost 2 bases and J 6 bases, leaving 17 bases between the germline ends. This chain's CDR3 is CASSLRDTENLEQYF. The CDR3 nucleotides read TGTGCCAGCAGTTTAAGGGACACCGAGAACCTCGAGCAGTACTTC.

This chain joins TRBV6-1 and TRBJ2-1; TRBD2 agrees at 7 bases. The CDR3 totals 15 residues. In germline, CDR1 is MNHNS, CDR2 SASEGT. V lost 3 bases and J lost 5; bases outside the gene matches: 7. Here the CDR3 DNA reads TGTGCCAGCAGTGAGGGGAGGGCCCTCGACAATGAGCAGTTCTTC. This codes for CASSEGRALDNEQFF.

The chain couples TRBV6-1 to TRBJ2-3, with 10 positions matching TRBD2. Germline CDR1 and CDR2: MNHNS and SASEGT. Trimming removed 5 bases from V and 2 bases from J; junction bases left unmatched: 1. This CDR3 comprises 14 residues. The CDR3 nucleotides read TGTGCCAGCAGTAGCGGGAGGGACACAGATACGCAGTATTTT. Translating gives CASSSGRDTDTQYF.

This clonotype was found a few times. The CDR3 sequence: CASSFEGLLYEQYF. The CDR3 DNA sequence: TGTGCCAGCAGCTTTGAGGGACTTCTCTACGAGCAGTACTTC. The V and J genes are TRBV5-8 and TRBJ2-7; a possible D gene is TRBD2 (6 bases). V was shortened by 2 bases and J by 3 bases, with 12 bases between the two germline ends. CDR1 and CDR2 (germline): SGHTS, YDEGEE. This CDR3 is 14 amino acids long.

This clonotype was counted between two and nine times. This sequence joins TRBV20-1 and TRBJ2-7; TRBD1 matches 9 bases. CDR3 length: 14 residues. In germline, CDR1 is DFQATT, CDR2 SNEGSKA (reference sequence). V lost 6 bases, J lost 7 bases, and 13 bases stayed unmatched. This chain's CDR3 is CSATGTGTPWEQYF. The CDR3 bases are TGCAGTGCGACCGGGACAGGGACCCCTTGGGAGCAGTACTTC.

The chain has TRBV6-1 and TRBJ1-1; maybe TRBD1 (6 bases). Deletions cut 6 bases from V and 11 bases from J, with 25 bases between. The CDR3 totals 15 residues. Germline V CDR1 and CDR2: MNHNS, SASEGT. CDR3 residues: CASSSGVWPDGGAFF. The CDR3 bases are TGTGCCAGCAGCTCAGGGGTATGGCCGGATGGAGGGGCTTTCTTT.

This clonotype turned up a few times. The chain recombines TRBV4-1 with TRBJ2-3; D might be TRBD1 (5 bases). Trimming removed 0 bases from V and 3 bases from J, with 10 bases in between. The CDR3 length is 15 residues. CDR1 MGHRA and CDR2 YSYEKL come from the germline V gene. The CDR3 protein is CASSQEAGSTDTQYF. The CDR3 coding sequence is TGCGCCAGCAGCCAAGAGGCAGGGTCGACAGATACGCAGTATTTT.

This clonotype was counted only a few times. This chain links TRBV14 with TRBJ1-5; unclear D gene. V lost 0 bases and J 0 bases, leaving 9 bases between the germline ends. Germline assignment: CDR1 SGHDN and CDR2 FVKESK. This CDR3 spans 16 amino acids. This chain's CDR3 is CASSQDVSYSNQPQHF. CDR3 DNA sequence: TGTGCCAGCAGCCAAGATGTCTCCTATAGCAATCAGCCCCAGCATTTT. The full variable domain, completed using reference TRBV14 and TRBJ1-5, is EAGVTQFPSHSVIEKGQTVTLRCDPISGHDNLYWYRRVMGKEIKFLLHFVKESKQDESGMPNNRFLAERTGGTYSTLKVQPAELEDSGVYFCASSQDVSYSNQPQHFGDGTRLSIL.

This chain uses TRBV20-1 with TRBJ2-2, with 10 bases matching TRBD2. Germline CDR1 DFQATT, CDR2 SNEGSKA (reference sequence). This CDR3 is 18 amino acids long. V was pared by 1 base and J by 3 bases, with 11 bases of the junction left unmatched. CDR3 sequence (DNA): TGCAGTGCTAGAGTCGAGCGGGAGGGCCCCGTGGACACCGGGGAGCTGTTTTTT. Residues: CSARVEREGPVDTGELFF.

The table lists this clonotype with a few counts. The CDR3: CASSFGLYNEQFF. The DNA of the CDR3 is TGTGCCAGCAGTTTCGGGCTCTACAATGAGCAGTTCTTC. The chain has TRBV12-3 or TRBV12-4 and TRBJ2-1; D is uncertain. The V gene lost 3 bases and the J gene lost 3 bases, with 6 bases spanning the gap. The CDR3 is 13 residues long.